The entry that follows covers one T cell receptor beta chain sequence. Its antigen is unidentified. The data stem from a study of cytomegalovirus exposure and HLA in healthy donors. Study information: The same platform as the approximately 670 first-cohort repertoires was used for the 90 to 150 validation repertoires, a later analysis reported.

Assay used: immunoSEQ multiplex PCR; TCRdb lists only in-frame clones, some missing. Altogether 190,000 or so clones are present, about 80% being singletons, with the ten largest covering 2.5% to 3.5%. Study-wide points: In vitro checks showed that a few CMV-associated chains really do target CMV antigens. The study flagged fewer than 200 TCR beta chains as cytomegalovirus-associated. The TCR clusters that emerged in the first cohort tended, a later analysis found, to co-occur in the 110 or so validation repertoires.

Germline lookup yields CDR1 LNHDA and CDR2 SQIVND (reference sequence). CDR3 length equals 15 residues. V was clipped by 5 bases and J by 7 bases; unmatched bases: 8. This TCR derives from a woman aged 18-35 years in good health and CMV-seropositive. Sequenced: PBMCs. This sequence joins TRBV19 and TRBJ2-1; 10 nucleotides align to TRBD1. The CDR3 region is CASSPDRGKRNEQFF. DNA for the CDR3: TGTGCCAGTAGTCCGGACAGGGGGAAAAGAAATGAGCAGTTCTTC.